Listed here are 30 T cell receptor beta chains from one sample, sequenced in a study of T-cell reconstitution after alpha-beta-depleted transplantation in children. Molecular barcoding with unique molecular identifiers was used for the TCRbeta library. TCRdb reprocessed the PCR reads via MiXCR and lists one record per CDR3 protein. The sample has about 340,000 distinct CDR3 sequences; about a tenth are singletons. The sample consisted of PBMCs from the stem cell graft donor, taken from the stem cell graft. The receptor source for this set is a human donor who donated a stem cell graft to a child with acute lymphoblastic leukemia.

This clonotype was picked up a small number of times. V is TRBV12-3 or TRBV12-4 and J is TRBJ1-1; no definite D call. The CDR3 length is 12 residues. V was clipped by 7 bases and J by 4 bases, with 10 bases between them. The CDR3 sequence is CASKTSGTEAFF. In nucleotides, the CDR3 is TGTGCCAGCAAAACATCCGGCACTGAAGCTTTCTTT.

This clonotype was detected ten times or more. The CDR3 protein is CASSESTGGETQYF. CDR3 nucleotides: TGTGCCAGCAGTGAATCCACAGGGGGGGAGACCCAGTACTTC. The V gene is TRBV2, the J gene TRBJ2-5; 8 nucleotides align to TRBD1. There are 14 residues in the CDR3. V shed 2 bases and J 5 bases; nucleotides not matched to a gene: 4. Germline lookup yields CDR1 SNHLY and CDR2 FYNNEI.

On this clonotype itself: At one end the junction does not follow the germline gene, possibly because of a read error. The chain carries TRBV18 and TRBJ1-5, with 9 bases that match TRBD1. The V gene's germline CDR1 is KGHSH and CDR2 LQKENI. This CDR3 spans 15 amino acids. CDR3 sequence reads: CAGSPGQGDSQPQHF. Written as DNA, the CDR3 is TGTGCCGGCTCACCGGGACAGGGCGACAGTCAGCCCCAGCATTTT.

To note about this clonotype: The junction does not match germline at one end; this may be a read error. The chain's CDR3 is CASIYGTSSYEQYF. For the CDR3, the DNA is TGTGCCAGCATTTACGGGACATCCTCCTACGAGCAGTACTTC. The rearrangement uses TRBV6-5 and TRBJ2-7; maybe TRBD1 (6 bases). Germline V lookup: CDR1 MNHEY, CDR2 SVGAGI. The CDR3 is made up of 14 amino acids.

This clonotype was recorded a few times. This chain joins TRBV20-1 and TRBJ2-7; 9 bases are a match to TRBD1. The CDR3 is 12 residues long. The trim removed 6 bases at V and 3 bases at J, leaving 3 bases unmatched. The germline gives CDR1 DFQATT, CDR2 SNEGSKA (reference sequence). The CDR3 sequence is CSAQGAGYEQYF. CDR3 nucleotides: TGCAGTGCACAGGGGGCGGGCTACGAGCAGTACTTC.

The J gene is TRBJ2-1, the V gene TRBV7-9; 9 nucleotides agree with TRBD1. The CDR3 sequence is 15 residues long. Germline V gene data show CDR1 as SEHNR and CDR2 as FQNEAQ (reference sequence). Germline trimming cut 7 bases from V and 8 bases from J; bases unmatched to any gene: 12. This CDR3 is CASTWTGVSEDEQFF. The CDR3 DNA sequence: TGTGCCAGCACCTGGACAGGGGTCTCCGAAGATGAGCAGTTCTTC. Filled out from reference TRBV7-9 and TRBJ2-1, the complete variable domain reads DTGVSQNPRHKITKRGQNVTFRCDPISEHNRLYWYRQTLGQGPEFLTYFQNEAQLEKSRLLSDRFSAERPKGSFSTLEIQRTEQGDSAMYLCASTWTGVSEDEQFFGPGTRLTVL.

This chain uses TRBV12-3 or TRBV12-4 with TRBJ1-1, with D uncertain. The CDR3 covers 15 residues. Trimming stripped 5 bases from V and 1 base from J, with 14 bases between. Here the CDR3 DNA reads TGTGCCAGCAGTCCCCATGGTACCGGGAACACTGAAGCTTTCTTT. Translating it yields CASSPHGTGNTEAFF.

This clonotype turned up a few times. The rearrangement joins TRBV7-9 to TRBJ2-7; 9 bases match TRBD1. The germline V gene encodes CDR1 SEHNR and CDR2 FQNEAQ (reference sequence). The J segment lost 2 bases and the V segment lost 5 bases, leaving 7 bases of the junction unmatched. This CDR3 spans 15 amino acids. This CDR3 is CASSPRTGEPYEQYF. The DNA for the CDR3 is TGTGCCAGCAGCCCGCGGACAGGGGAACCCTACGAGCAGTACTTC. The entire variable domain, with the rest obtained from reference TRBV7-9 and TRBJ2-7, is as follows: DTGVSQNPRHKITKRGQNVTFRCDPISEHNRLYWYRQTLGQGPEFLTYFQNEAQLEKSRLLSDRFSAERPKGSFSTLEIQRTEQGDSAMYLCASSPRTGEPYEQYFGPGTRLTVT.

This chain links TRBV9 with TRBJ2-1, with no clear D. This CDR3 comprises 19 residues. Per germline, CDR1 SGDLS and CDR2 YYNGEE. V was shortened by 0 bases and J by 0 bases, with 19 bases between the two germline ends. This CDR3 reads CASSVGSRRPVGSYNEQFF. The CDR3 coding sequence is TGTGCCAGCAGCGTAGGTTCAAGAAGGCCTGTCGGCTCCTACAATGAGCAGTTCTTC.

This clonotype was recorded many times. The CDR3 region has the DNA TGCGCCAGCAGCCAAGATCGGGGGCAGGGCGGCCCAACTAATGAAAAACTGTTTTTT. This encodes CASSQDRGQGGPTNEKLFF. This chain connects TRBV4-3 to TRBJ1-4; possibly TRBD1 for D (6 bases). Per germline, CDR1 LGHNA and CDR2 YSLEER. With 0 bases removed from V and 0 bases from J, the gap between germline ends came to 17 bases. This CDR3 has 19 amino acids.

This chain links TRBV15 with TRBJ1-4, with D perhaps TRBD1 (5 bases). Germline CDR1 is LNHNV and CDR2 is YYDKDF (reference sequence). The V end lost 5 bases, the J end lost 3 bases, and 16 bases lay between the germline ends. The CDR3 consists of 16 residues. CDR3 bases: TGTGCCACCAGCCCTCAGGGTTGGGTGGCTAATGAAAAACTGTTTTTT. Its translation: CATSPQGWVANEKLFF.

The CDR3 here is CASSPGGIPDPYGYTF. In DNA, the CDR3 is TGTGCCAGCAGCCCCGGCGGGATCCCTGACCCTTATGGCTACACCTTC. This sequence joins TRBV9 and TRBJ1-2; D gene unclear. The CDR3 loop spans 16 amino acids. CDR1 is SGDLS and CDR2 is YYNGEE in the germline V gene. Trimming cost V 4 bases and J 5 bases, with 21 bases left between them.

This clonotype was seen only a few times. The chain combines TRBV20-1 with TRBJ2-5, with 8 bases that match TRBD1. CDR1 and CDR2 from the germline V gene are DFQATT and SNEGSKA (reference sequence). Trimming took 5 bases from V and 4 from J; bases not matched to a gene: 3. CDR3 length: 12 residues. The CDR3 region is CSALGQGETQYF. The CDR3 DNA sequence: TGCAGTGCTCTCGGACAGGGAGAGACCCAGTACTTC.

The sample holds many counts of this clonotype. The chain is built from TRBV3-1 and TRBJ2-1; 8 positions agree with TRBD2. The CDR3 is made up of 14 amino acids. Germline CDR1 reads LGHDT; CDR2 reads YNNKEL (reference sequence). J gave up 10 bases and V 4 bases, and 9 bases lay outside the gene matches. The CDR3 DNA follows: TGTGCCAGCAGCCGTGACGCAATAGCGGGAGAGCAGTTCTTC. The encoded protein is CASSRDAIAGEQFF.

This rearrangement joins TRBV20-1 to TRBJ2-1, with 9 bases aligning to TRBD2. Germline V gene data show CDR1 as DFQATT and CDR2 as SNEGSKA (reference sequence). The CDR3 covers 15 residues. Trimming removed 0 bases from V and 3 bases from J; junction bases left unmatched: 3. CDR3 sequence: CSAREPAGGYNEQFF. The DNA of the CDR3 is TGCAGTGCTAGAGAACCAGCGGGAGGCTACAATGAGCAGTTCTTC.

The chain has TRBV7-2 and TRBJ1-1; a weak D match, TRBD1 (5 bases). Germline lookup yields CDR1 SGHTA and CDR2 FQGNSA. Trimming left V 5 bases short and J 6 bases short, with 19 bases between. The length of the CDR3 is 15 residues. CDR3 sequence (DNA): TGTGCCAGCAGCCCTCCCGGCCTCCAGGGACCTGAAGCTTTCTTT. This gives the protein CASSPPGLQGPEAFF.

The chain is built from TRBV4-1 and TRBJ1-4; D not resolved. Germline CDR1 MGHRA, CDR2 YSYEKL. This CDR3 has 17 residues. V lost 1 base, J lost 7 bases, and 19 bases lay in between. This CDR3 is CASSQAISAGGGEKLFF. The CDR3, as DNA: TGCGCCAGCAGCCAAGCCATCTCCGCTGGCGGCGGTGAAAAACTGTTTTTT.

The chain combines TRBV4-1 with TRBJ1-3, with D unclear. There are 15 residues in the CDR3. V lost 4 bases and J lost 1, with 11 bases in between. Per the germline V gene, CDR1 is MGHRA and CDR2 is YSYEKL. The CDR3 is CASSLPGRSGNTIYF. The CDR3 region has the DNA TGCGCCAGCAGCCTCCCGGGAAGGTCTGGAAACACCATATATTTT.

Here the CDR3 reads CASSHPGTSGRGADTQYF. CDR3 nucleotide sequence: TGTGCCAGCAGCCATCCCGGGACTAGCGGGAGGGGCGCAGATACGCAGTATTTT. The chain combines TRBV7-6 with TRBJ2-3, with TRBD2 identical over 16 bases. The CDR3 contains 18 residues. CDR1 and CDR2 (germline): SGHVS, FNYEAQ. Unmatched junction bases numbered 9, after V lost 5 bases and J lost 4 bases.

CDR3 DNA sequence: TGTGCCAGCAGTTCTGGCGGATGGTCAGAGCAGTACTTC. Its translation: CASSSGGWSEQYF. The chain is built from TRBV27 and TRBJ2-7; D remains ambiguous. This CDR3 comprises 13 residues. V was shortened by 4 bases and J by 7 bases, with 14 bases between the two germline ends. Germline-derived CDR1 and CDR2 are MNHEY and SMNVEV (reference sequence).

This chain uses TRBV5-1 with TRBJ2-7; 7 nucleotides line up with TRBD2. V lost 3 bases and J lost 5; bases outside the gene matches: 29. Germline V gene data show CDR1 as SGHRS and CDR2 as YFSETQ. There are 21 residues in the CDR3. CDR3 in DNA: TGCGCCAGCAGCTATCGGCCTCCGGGGCGCGGGAGCTTCCAAACTACACACGAGCAGTACTTC. Its translation is CASSYRPPGRGSFQTTHEQYF. The full variable domain, with the rest looked up from reference TRBV5-1 and TRBJ2-7, is KAGVTQTPRYLIKTRGQQVTLSCSPISGHRSVSWYQQTPGQGLQFLFEYFSETQRNKGNFPGRFSGRQFSNSRSEMNVSTLELGDSALYLCASSYRPPGRGSFQTTHEQYFGPGTRLTVT.

This clonotype was detected a few times. The chain links TRBV20-1 to TRBJ1-1; D unresolved. Germline CDR1 DFQATT, CDR2 SNEGSKA (reference sequence). Trimming shortened V by 6 bases and J by 3 bases, and 11 bases separated the two germline ends. This CDR3 spans 12 amino acids. The CDR3 sequence: CSALWEDTEAFF. CDR3 sequence (DNA): TGCAGTGCCCTTTGGGAGGACACTGAAGCTTTCTTT.

This clonotype turned up a few times. This sequence joins TRBV6-5 and TRBJ2-1; tentatively, D is TRBD1 or TRBD2 (6 bases each). Between the trimmed V and J ends, which lost 0 bases and 5 bases, there was a span of 8 bases. Germline values: CDR1 MNHEY, CDR2 SVGAGI. The CDR3 is 14 amino acids. The DNA of the CDR3 is TGTGCCAGCAGTTACTCAGGGGGGAACAATGAGCAGTTCTTC. This encodes CASSYSGGNNEQFF.

There are a few counts of this clonotype. This chain connects TRBV9 to TRBJ1-1, with D perhaps TRBD1 (5 bases). Looked up from germline, CDR1 is SGDLS and CDR2 is YYNGEE. V shed 3 bases and J shed 0 bases, with 15 bases lying between them. There are 16 residues in the CDR3. CDR3 loop: CASSALEGLLNTEAFF. In DNA form, the CDR3 reads TGTGCCAGCAGCGCCCTTGAGGGACTGTTGAACACTGAAGCTTTCTTT. The full variable domain, in which reference TRBV9 and TRBJ1-1 provide the parts outside the CDR3, is DSGVTQTPKHLITATGQRVTLRCSPRSGDLSVYWYQQSLDQGLQFLIQYYNGEERAKGNILERFSAQQFPDLHSELNLSSLELGDSALYFCASSALEGLLNTEAFFGQGTRLTVV.

In this sample, this clonotype turned up a few times. The rearrangement joins TRBV29-1 to TRBJ2-3; the match to TRBD2 covers 8 bases. In germline, CDR1 is SQVTM, CDR2 ANQGSEA. The CDR3 loop spans 14 amino acids. With 4 bases clipped from V and 4 bases from J, the junction kept 7 bases outside the gene matches. This CDR3 reads CSVGGREDPDTQYF. The CDR3 region has the DNA TGCAGCGTTGGCGGGCGGGAGGACCCAGATACGCAGTATTTT.

The V and J genes are TRBV12-3 or TRBV12-4 and TRBJ2-3; tentatively, D is TRBD1 (6 bases). The CDR3 extends over 14 amino acids. Trimming shortened V by 3 bases and J by 3 bases, and 10 bases separated the two germline ends. This CDR3 reads CASSFTGKTDTQYF. The CDR3 coding sequence is TGTGCCAGCAGTTTCACAGGGAAAACAGATACGCAGTATTTT.

This clonotype turned up a few times. This chain joins TRBV12-3 or TRBV12-4 and TRBJ2-3; 10 bases fit TRBD2. The CDR3 covers 16 residues. V lost 8 bases, J lost 3 bases, and 11 bases stayed unmatched. The CDR3 loop is CASGWTSGGGTDTQYF. DNA for the CDR3: TGTGCCAGCGGATGGACTAGCGGAGGCGGTACAGATACGCAGTATTTT.

The gene calls are TRBV20-1 and TRBJ1-1, with 7 bases lining up with TRBD1. There are 15 residues in the CDR3. The ends lost 6 bases at V and 2 bases at J; junction bases unmatched: 12. Germline values: CDR1 DFQATT, CDR2 SNEGSKA (reference sequence). CDR3 sequence: CSARRGGVLNTEAFF. As DNA, the CDR3 is TGCAGTGCGCGGAGAGGGGGCGTGCTTAACACTGAAGCTTTCTTT.

This clonotype was found once. The chain uses TRBV7-2 and TRBJ1-2; D gene ambiguous. CDR3 size: 13 residues. The germline V gene has CDR1 SGHTA and CDR2 FQGNSA. Trimming shortened V by 3 bases and J by 7 bases, and 12 bases separated the two germline ends. CDR3: CASSLEYSVGYTF. CDR3 bases: TGTGCCAGCAGCTTGGAATACTCGGTTGGCTACACCTTC.

This clonotype came up a few times. The chain couples TRBV12-3 or TRBV12-4 to TRBJ2-7, with 10 positions matching TRBD1. The length of the CDR3 is 15 residues. Germline trimming cut 6 bases from V and 5 bases from J; bases unmatched to any gene: 10. CDR3 amino acids: CASRLTGTGVHEQYF. The CDR3 nucleotides are TGTGCCAGCAGGCTTACCGGGACAGGGGTCCACGAGCAGTACTTC.